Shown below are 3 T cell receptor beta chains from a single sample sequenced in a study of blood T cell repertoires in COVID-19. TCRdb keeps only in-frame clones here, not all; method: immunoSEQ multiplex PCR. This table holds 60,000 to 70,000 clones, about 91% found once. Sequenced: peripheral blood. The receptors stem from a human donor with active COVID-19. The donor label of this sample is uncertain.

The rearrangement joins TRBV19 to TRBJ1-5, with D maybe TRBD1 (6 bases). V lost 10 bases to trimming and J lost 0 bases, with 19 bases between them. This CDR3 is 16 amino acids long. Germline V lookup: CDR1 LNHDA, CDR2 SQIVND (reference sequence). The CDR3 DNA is TGTGCCACTCAAAAACAGGGAACACATAGCAATCAGCCCCAGCATTTT. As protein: CATQKQGTHSNQPQHF.

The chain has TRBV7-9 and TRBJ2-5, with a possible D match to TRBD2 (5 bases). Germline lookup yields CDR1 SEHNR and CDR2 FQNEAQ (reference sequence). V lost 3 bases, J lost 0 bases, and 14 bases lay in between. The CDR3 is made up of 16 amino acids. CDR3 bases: TGTGCCAGCAGCTTTCGAAGCGGTCTGTACCAAGAGACCCAGTACTTC. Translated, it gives CASSFRSGLYQETQYF.

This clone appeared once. CDR3 DNA: TGTGCCAGCAGCACCCGGGACTCGAGGCTGAGCGACGAGCAGTACTTC. It encodes CASSTRDSRLSDEQYF. The rearrangement uses TRBV9 and TRBJ2-7; possible D gene TRBD2, 6 bases. V gave up 4 bases and J gave up 5 bases, with 22 bases separating them. This CDR3 is 16 amino acids long. CDR1 SGDLS and CDR2 YYNGEE come from the germline V gene.